A single sample gave rise to the 32 T cell receptor beta chains below, sequenced in a study of cytomegalovirus exposure and HLA in healthy donors. A multiplex PCR was run with 60 Vbeta primers and 13 Jbeta primers. Here immunoSEQ multiplex PCR was the method, and the copy in TCRdb shows in-frame clones only, minus some. The data hold under 200,000 clones, with 65% to 85% observed a single time. Source material: PBMCs. All receptors come from a woman between 40 and 50 years old in good health and CMV-seropositive.

This clone was observed a few times. This rearrangement joins TRBV7-8 to TRBJ2-1, with 13 positions matching TRBD2. Germline CDR1 SGHVS, CDR2 FQNEAQ. There are 16 residues in the CDR3. V lost 6 bases, J lost 6 bases, and 8 bases stayed unmatched. The CDR3 here is CASRAPGLAGINEQFF. CDR3 DNA: TGTGCCAGCAGGGCTCCGGGACTAGCGGGAATCAATGAGCAGTTCTTC. Filled out from reference TRBV7-8 and TRBJ2-1, the complete variable domain reads GAGVSQSPRYKVAKRGQDVALRCDPISGHVSLFWYQQALGQGPEFLTYFQNEAQLDKSGLPSDRFFAERPEGSVSTLKIQRTQQEDSAVYLCASRAPGLAGINEQFFGPGTRLTVL.

The chain employs TRBV27 and TRBJ2-1; 8 bases are a match to TRBD2. Germline assignment: CDR1 MNHEY and CDR2 SMNVEV (reference sequence). The CDR3 has 17 residues. Germline trimming cut 3 bases from V and 5 bases from J; bases unmatched to any gene: 12. CDR3 in DNA: TGTGCCAGCAGTTTCCGTGCGGGAGCGGGAGAAGACAATGAGCAGTTCTTC. This codes for CASSFRAGAGEDNEQFF.

V gene TRBV4-3 combines with J gene TRBJ2-7; 11 positions agree with TRBD2. The CDR3 has 15 residues. CDR1 is LGHNA, CDR2 YSLEER, per germline. V lost 4 bases and J lost 2; bases outside the gene matches: 4. The CDR3 DNA is TGCGCCAGCAGCCGCCTAGCGGGGGGAGCCTACGAGCAGTACTTC. Its translation: CASSRLAGGAYEQYF.

The V and J genes are TRBV6-5 and TRBJ1-1, with TRBD1 matching 7 bases. Germline trimming cut 7 bases from V and 4 bases from J; bases unmatched to any gene: 12. CDR1 is MNHEY, CDR2 SVGAGI, per germline. This CDR3 has 15 residues. The CDR3 reads CASKRQGGGFTEAFF. CDR3 DNA sequence: TGTGCCAGCAAACGACAGGGTGGTGGGTTCACTGAAGCTTTCTTT.

The V gene is TRBV5-4, the J gene TRBJ2-3; 12 nucleotides align to TRBD2. The CDR3 has 16 residues. Germline V gene sequence: CDR1 SGHNT, CDR2 YYREEE (reference sequence). The V segment lost 3 bases and the J segment 2 bases; nucleotides outside the gene matches: 4. In DNA form, the CDR3 reads TGTGCCAGCAGCTCATCTAGCGGGAGGGCCACAGATACGCAGTATTTT. Its protein is CASSSSSGRATDTQYF. The full variable domain, completed using reference TRBV5-4 and TRBJ2-3, is ETGVTQSPTHLIKTRGQQVTLRCSSQSGHNTVSWYQQALGQGPQFIFQYYREEENGRGNFPPRFSGLQFPNYSSELNVNALELDDSALYLCASSSSSGRATDTQYFGPGTRLTVL.

This chain connects TRBV2 to TRBJ2-5; 11 bases match TRBD2. CDR1 and CDR2 (germline): SNHLY, FYNNEI. The V gene end was trimmed by 2 bases and the J gene end by 5 bases; junction bases not matched to a gene: 7. The CDR3 has 16 amino acids. CDR3 sequence reads: CASSESSGGPGETQYF. In DNA, the CDR3 is TGTGCCAGCAGTGAATCTAGCGGGGGGCCGGGGGAGACCCAGTACTTC.

This sequence joins TRBV30 and TRBJ2-7; possible D gene TRBD1, 6 bases. CDR1 is GTSNPN, CDR2 SVGIG, per germline (reference sequence). CDR3 size: 13 residues. V was trimmed by 1 base and J by 6 bases, leaving 13 bases between them. The CDR3 sequence is CAWSATTGSEQYF. CDR3 in DNA: TGTGCCTGGAGTGCCACGACAGGTAGCGAGCAGTACTTC. The whole variable domain, remainder taken from reference TRBV30 and TRBJ2-7, is SQTIHQWPATLVQPVGSPLSLECTVEGTSNPNLYWYRQAAGRGLQLLFYSVGIGQISSEVPQNLSASRPQDRQFILSSKKLLLSDSGFYLCAWSATTGSEQYFGPGTRLTVT.

This clone has only one observation. The chain couples TRBV4-1 to TRBJ1-2; weak D call: TRBD1 (5 bases). Germline V gives CDR1 MGHRA, CDR2 YSYEKL. Trimming cost V 0 bases and J 2 bases, with 10 bases left between them. This CDR3 comprises 15 residues. Here the CDR3 reads CASSQELPGNYGYTF. The CDR3 nucleotides read TGCGCCAGCAGCCAAGAGCTTCCAGGGAACTATGGCTACACCTTC.

This clone turned up a few times. The chain uses TRBV6-6 and TRBJ1-2; D perhaps matches TRBD1 (5 bases). CDR1 and CDR2 (germline): MNHNY, SVGAGI (reference sequence). The V end was cut by 2 bases, the J end by 4 bases, with 14 bases between. The CDR3 extends over 15 amino acids. CDR3 protein: CASSYGAATFYGYTF. CDR3 sequence (DNA): TGTGCCAGCAGTTACGGGGCAGCCACGTTCTATGGCTACACCTTC.

On this clone: Distinct nucleotide sequences in the sample also encode this CDR3. The CDR3 nucleotides are TGTGCCAGCAGCTCGGGCAATGAGCAGTTCTTC. It is translated as CASSSGNEQFF. J is TRBJ2-1 and V is TRBV7-9; no clear D. Trimming cost V 4 bases and J 6 bases, with 4 bases left between them. Germline lookup yields CDR1 SEHNR and CDR2 FQNEAQ (reference sequence). This CDR3 region has 11 residues.

The chain uses TRBV6-1 and TRBJ1-4, with TRBD1 as a possible D gene (5 bases). Germline-derived CDR1 and CDR2 are MNHNS and SASEGT. Trimming took 4 bases from V and 5 from J, leaving 14 bases between them. This CDR3 is built from 15 residues. CDR3 in DNA: TGTGCCAGCAGTGCCCCCCGGGGGGAAAATGAAAAACTGTTTTTT. This sequence encodes CASSAPRGENEKLFF.

The gene calls are TRBV9 and TRBJ2-3; 12 nucleotides line up with TRBD2. The germline gives CDR1 SGDLS, CDR2 YYNGEE. The CDR3 runs 18 residues. Trimming removed 1 base from V and 0 bases from J; junction bases left unmatched: 6. The CDR3 is CASSVRTSGVTSTDTQYF. For the CDR3, the DNA is TGTGCCAGCAGCGTAAGGACTAGCGGGGTCACTAGCACAGATACGCAGTATTTT.

Note on this clone: Other DNA sequences in this sample translate to the same CDR3. V gene TRBV19 combines with J gene TRBJ1-1; TRBD1 aligns across 7 bases. Germline V gene data show CDR1 as LNHDA and CDR2 as SQIVND (reference sequence). This CDR3 is 15 amino acids long. Trimming cost V 6 bases and J 1 base; bases outside gene matches: 8. The CDR3 reads CASSLRTGGNTEAFF. CDR3 nucleotides: TGTGCCAGTAGCCTTAGGACAGGAGGGAACACTGAAGCTTTCTTT.

The chain carries TRBV19 and TRBJ1-1; D is undetermined. Looked up from germline, CDR1 is LNHDA and CDR2 is SQIVND (reference sequence). Between the trimmed V and J ends, which lost 4 bases and 2 bases, there was a span of 14 bases. CDR3 size: 15 residues. CDR3 loop: CASSTRKQVNTEAFF. Here the CDR3 DNA reads TGTGCCAGTAGTACGCGAAAGCAAGTAAACACTGAAGCTTTCTTT.

The CDR3 loop reads CASSVGVGTVYGYTF. In DNA, the CDR3 is TGTGCCAGCAGCGTAGGGGTAGGGACAGTCTATGGCTACACCTTC. The V gene is TRBV9, the J gene TRBJ1-2; 7 positions agree with TRBD1. Germline V gene sequence: CDR1 SGDLS, CDR2 YYNGEE. J was trimmed by 4 bases and V by 0 bases; bases with no gene match: 6. This CDR3 has 15 amino acids.

The rearrangement links TRBV19 to TRBJ1-2; a possible D gene is TRBD1 (6 bases). V lost 6 bases and J 6 bases, leaving 23 bases between the germline ends. Germline V gene lookup returns CDR1 LNHDA and CDR2 SQIVND (reference sequence). This CDR3 region has 16 residues. DNA for the CDR3: TGTGCCAGTAGCCACTCCCGACAGGCCGAGAGCAATGGCTACACCTTC. Amino acids: CASSHSRQAESNGYTF.

The chain couples TRBV5-1 to TRBJ2-2; 8 bases line up with TRBD1. The CDR3 has 14 amino acids. Looked up from germline, CDR1 is SGHRS and CDR2 is YFSETQ. The V segment lost 3 bases and the J segment 7 bases; nucleotides outside the gene matches: 5. In nucleotides, the CDR3 is TGCGCCAGCAGCTCGGGACAGGAAAACGGGGAGCTGTTTTTT. Its protein is CASSSGQENGELFF.

The chain joins TRBV7-9 to TRBJ2-7; TRBD2 agrees at 8 bases. Looked up from germline, CDR1 is SEHNR and CDR2 is FQNEAQ (reference sequence). The CDR3 contains 15 residues. V trimming: 5 bases; J trimming: 3 bases; junction bases outside the gene matches: 9. CDR3 nucleotide sequence: TGTGCCAGCAGCCCCAAAGCGGCGGGGGGCTACGAGCAGTACTTC. Protein: CASSPKAAGGYEQYF.

The chain carries TRBV11-3 and TRBJ2-7, with TRBD2 identical over 13 bases. Germline V gene sequence: CDR1 SGHNT, CDR2 YENEEA. The CDR3 is 14 residues long. Trimming took 5 bases from V and 5 from J; bases not matched to a gene: 3. CDR3 DNA: TGTGCCAGCAGCCGGACTAGCGGGAGCCACGAGCAGTACTTC. It specifies CASSRTSGSHEQYF.

The rearrangement uses TRBV6-5 and TRBJ2-1; possibly TRBD1 for D (6 bases). Trimming left V 3 bases short and J 7 bases short, with 19 bases between. The CDR3 is 16 residues long. Germline CDR1 is MNHEY and CDR2 is SVGAGI. The CDR3 reads CASSYQYVQGRNEQFF. CDR3 nucleotide sequence: TGTGCCAGCAGTTATCAGTATGTGCAGGGGAGAAATGAGCAGTTCTTC.

In this sample, this clone turned up once. DNA of the CDR3: TGTGCTAGTGATCAGGGCGTCCAAGAGACCCAGTACTTC. Protein product: CASDQGVQETQYF. The V gene is TRBV12-5, the J gene TRBJ2-5; D might be TRBD1 (5 bases). Trimming stripped 7 bases from V and 1 base from J, with 10 bases between. The CDR3 extends over 13 amino acids. Looked up from germline, CDR1 is LGHNT and CDR2 is FRNRAP.

This rearrangement joins TRBV6-6 to TRBJ1-3, with D possibly being TRBD1 (5 bases). Germline V lookup: CDR1 MNHNY, CDR2 SVGAGI (reference sequence). The V gene lost 4 bases and the J gene lost 0 bases, with 10 bases spanning the gap. This CDR3 has 15 amino acids. CDR3 in DNA: TGTGCCAGCAGTTTACAGGCGAACTCTGGAAACACCATATATTTT. Residues: CASSLQANSGNTIYF.

The chain combines TRBV7-6 with TRBJ1-1, with 8 bases that match TRBD1. This CDR3 comprises 14 residues. V dropped 4 bases and J dropped 7; count of bases not matched to a gene: 8. Germline V CDR1 and CDR2: SGHVS, FNYEAQ. This CDR3 is CASSSFLGQGEAFF. For the CDR3, the DNA is TGTGCCAGCAGCTCCTTCTTAGGACAGGGTGAAGCTTTCTTT.

The gene calls are TRBV7-2 and TRBJ2-3, with 8 bases lining up with TRBD1. V lost 3 bases and J lost 2; bases outside the gene matches: 4. The CDR3 runs 15 residues. Germline V gene lookup returns CDR1 SGHTA and CDR2 FQGNSA. CDR3 region: CASSFGTGNTDTQYF. The CDR3 DNA reads as TGTGCCAGCAGCTTCGGGACAGGAAACACAGATACGCAGTATTTT.

The chain has TRBV2 and TRBJ2-5; 7 bases match TRBD1. The CDR3 runs to 12 residues. Germline CDR1 reads SNHLY; CDR2 reads FYNNEI. V was pared by 10 bases and J by 3 bases, with 5 bases of the junction left unmatched. The CDR3 reads CATGDREETQYF. Written as DNA, the CDR3 is TGTGCCACCGGGGACAGAGAAGAGACCCAGTACTTC.

The gene calls are TRBV14 and TRBJ1-3; 8 nucleotides align to TRBD1. Looked up from germline, CDR1 is SGHDN and CDR2 is FVKESK. The CDR3 length is 14 residues. V was pared by 4 bases and J by 1 base, with 0 bases of the junction left unmatched. The DNA of the CDR3 is TGTGCCAGCAGCCGGACAGGGTCTGGAAACACCATATATTTT. It yields the protein CASSRTGSGNTIYF.

V is TRBV11-2 and J is TRBJ1-2; 8 nucleotides line up with TRBD1. This CDR3 spans 17 amino acids. CDR1 is SGHAT and CDR2 is FQNNGV in the germline V gene. Unmatched junction bases numbered 19, after V lost 5 bases and J lost 8 bases. The CDR3 bases are TGTGCCAGCAGCCCGGCCGCTTGGAGGCAGGGGGCGGGGGGCTACACCTTC. Protein sequence: CASSPAAWRQGAGGYTF.

The rearrangement uses TRBV4-3 and TRBJ2-5, with D possibly being TRBD2 (5 bases). The DNA end is a closer match to TRBJ2-7, so the J assignment may be wrong. From germline, CDR1 is LGHNA and CDR2 YSLEER. This CDR3 is 15 amino acids long. The CDR3, as DNA: TGCGCCAGCAGCCAAGATTTCCCGGGGTCCTACGAGCAGTACTTC. Translating it yields CASSQDFPGSYEQYF.

The chain uses TRBV6-1 and TRBJ1-6; D may be TRBD1 (6 bases). Germline loops: CDR1 MNHNS, CDR2 SASEGT. V lost 3 bases and J 6 bases, leaving 15 bases between the germline ends. This CDR3 contains 16 residues. The CDR3 reads CASSDGTGNANSPLHF. Here the CDR3 DNA reads TGTGCCAGCAGTGACGGAACAGGGAACGCTAATTCACCCCTCCACTTT.

The rearrangement uses TRBV7-2 and TRBJ2-1; 9 bases are a match to TRBD2. J lost 10 bases, V lost 4 bases, and 14 bases had no gene match. Germline loops: CDR1 SGHTA, CDR2 FQGNSA. The CDR3 runs 16 residues. DNA of the CDR3: TGTGCCAGCAGCTCCGAGGGCCTAGCGGGGACTCGGGAGCAGTTCTTC. Translated, it gives CASSSEGLAGTREQFF.

V usage is TRBV7-7 and J usage is TRBJ2-2; TRBD1 is a possible D gene (6 bases). The V end lost 5 bases, the J end lost 1 base, and 8 bases lay between the germline ends. CDR3 size: 14 residues. Germline loops: CDR1 SSHAT, CDR2 FNYEAQ (reference sequence). DNA for the CDR3: TGTGCCAGCAGCCCGGGACAGAACACCGGGGAGCTGTTTTTT. Translating it yields CASSPGQNTGELFF.

The chain combines TRBV11-2 with TRBJ1-2; D remains unclear. The CDR3 totals 12 residues. Germline CDR1 is SGHAT and CDR2 is FQNNGV. V was shortened by 1 base and J by 5 bases, with 5 bases between the two germline ends. DNA of the CDR3: TGTGCCAGCAGCTTAGGGGAGTATGGCTACACCTTC. Protein: CASSLGEYGYTF. Supplemented by reference TRBV11-2 and TRBJ1-2, the full variable domain reads EAGVAQSPRYKIIEKRQSVAFWCNPISGHATLYWYQQILGQGPKLLIQFQNNGVVDDSQLPKDRFSAERLKGVDSTLKIQPAKLEDSAVYLCASSLGEYGYTFGSGTRLTVV.